The 10 T cell receptor beta chains below were found in one sample sequenced in a study of Ad26.COV2.S vaccination and SARS-CoV-2 variants. This table comes from immunoSEQ multiplex PCR, and its TCRdb copy is limited to in-frame clones, with some not included. The sample lists about 400,000 clones; around 91% were seen once. Treatment indicated: some 20 received Ad26.COV2.S at low or high dose, single or two shots; roughly five received placebo; per-sample allocation not given. Sampling happened 63 days after the first vaccine or placebo injection. The specimen was peripheral blood, collected in a trial of Ad26.COV2.S vaccine versus placebo. These TCRs come from a person aged 18-65 years who received the Ad26.COV2.S COVID-19 vaccine or a placebo.

V and J are TRBV19 and TRBJ2-1; 13 positions agree with TRBD2. The CDR3 length is 18 residues. Trimming took 0 bases from V and 9 from J; bases not matched to a gene: 11. The germline CDR1 and CDR2 sequences are LNHDA and SQIVND (reference sequence). CDR3 bases: TGTGCCAGTAGTATAGACCCCCCGGGACTAGCGGGACCGGCTGAGCAGTTCTTC. Encoded protein: CASSIDPPGLAGPAEQFF.

V usage is TRBV2 and J usage is TRBJ1-5; the D gene is possibly TRBD1 (5 bases). CDR3 length equals 16 residues. Trimming shortened V by 4 bases and J by 2 bases, and 15 bases separated the two germline ends. CDR1 SNHLY and CDR2 FYNNEI come from the germline V gene. DNA of the CDR3: TGTGCCAGCAGTGGATACCAGGGTAATGGCAATCAGCCCCAGCATTTT. Encoded protein: CASSGYQGNGNQPQHF.

The rearrangement uses TRBV30 and TRBJ2-1; 10 bases are shared with TRBD2. With V trimmed by 5 bases and J by 3 bases, 10 bases remained unmatched. The CDR3 is 16 amino acids. Germline V gives CDR1 GTSNPN, CDR2 SVGIG (reference sequence). The CDR3 region is CAWAPKRLAGYNEQFF. Written as DNA, the CDR3 is TGTGCCTGGGCTCCAAAACGACTAGCGGGCTACAATGAGCAGTTCTTC.

About this clone itself: The same CDR3 is also encoded by other DNA sequences in this sample. The chain combines TRBV7-9 with TRBJ2-1; TRBD1 matches 7 bases. J gave up 3 bases and V 1 base, and 3 bases lay outside the gene matches. The CDR3 length is 15 residues. Germline V gene sequence: CDR1 SEHNR, CDR2 FQNEAQ (reference sequence). The CDR3 nucleotides read TGTGCCAGCAGCTTAGGGACAGGAAGCTACAATGAGCAGTTCTTC. Amino acids: CASSLGTGSYNEQFF.

The chain is built from TRBV6-5 and TRBJ2-5; maybe TRBD1 (6 bases). Germline CDR1 reads MNHEY; CDR2 reads SVGAGI. The CDR3 contains 15 residues. V was trimmed by 5 bases and J by 7 bases, leaving 20 bases between them. The CDR3 DNA sequence: TGTGCCAGCAGTCCCTTCCCAGGGGCACGGGGGACCCAGTACTTC. It codes for CASSPFPGARGTQYF.

The chain recombines TRBV9 with TRBJ1-3, with D possibly being TRBD1 (5 bases). Between the trimmed V and J ends, which lost 1 base and 2 bases, there was a span of 13 bases. Germline-derived CDR1 and CDR2 are SGDLS and YYNGEE. The CDR3 runs 16 residues. The CDR3 protein is CASSVKGAGTGNTIYF. CDR3 in DNA: TGTGCCAGCAGCGTAAAAGGGGCAGGAACTGGAAACACCATATATTTT.

The chain recombines TRBV19 with TRBJ1-1; D unresolved. This CDR3 is built from 18 residues. Deletions cut 5 bases from V and 0 bases from J, with 22 bases between. The germline CDR1 and CDR2 sequences are LNHDA and SQIVND (reference sequence). The CDR3 nucleotides are TGTGCCAGTAGTCGGTTTGGCTTGACGGGAATAATGAACACTGAAGCTTTCTTT. Its protein product is CASSRFGLTGIMNTEAFF. Looking up the rest from reference TRBV19 and TRBJ1-1 gives the full variable domain: DGGITQSPKYLFRKEGQNVTLSCEQNLNHDAMYWYRQDPGQGLRLIYYSQIVNDFQKGDIAEGYSVSREKKESFPLTVTSAQKNPTAFYLCASSRFGLTGIMNTEAFFGQGTRLTVV.

CDR3: CASSQTPKGDTQYF. DNA of the CDR3: TGCGCCAGCAGCCAAACTCCGAAGGGGGATACGCAGTATTTT. V gene TRBV4-1 combines with J gene TRBJ2-3, with D perhaps matching TRBD1 (5 bases). Trimming left V 2 bases short and J 6 bases short, with 12 bases between. The CDR3 is made up of 14 amino acids. From germline, CDR1 is MGHRA and CDR2 YSYEKL.

The chain recombines TRBV27 with TRBJ1-2; the D gene is possibly TRBD1 (6 bases). Germline CDR1 reads MNHEY; CDR2 reads SMNVEV (reference sequence). Trimming left V 3 bases short and J 7 bases short, with 21 bases between. This CDR3 comprises 16 residues. The CDR3 loop is CASSFYTQTGFSGYTF. The CDR3 nucleotides read TGTGCCAGCAGTTTCTATACTCAGACAGGATTTTCTGGCTACACCTTC.

The chain carries TRBV28 and TRBJ2-7; 8 nucleotides align to TRBD1. With V trimmed by 5 bases and J by 0 bases, 3 bases remained unmatched. This CDR3 is 14 amino acids long. The germline gives CDR1 MDHEN, CDR2 SYDVKM. CDR3 region: CASSDRGLSYEQYF. DNA of the CDR3: TGTGCCAGCAGTGACAGGGGACTCTCCTACGAGCAGTACTTC.